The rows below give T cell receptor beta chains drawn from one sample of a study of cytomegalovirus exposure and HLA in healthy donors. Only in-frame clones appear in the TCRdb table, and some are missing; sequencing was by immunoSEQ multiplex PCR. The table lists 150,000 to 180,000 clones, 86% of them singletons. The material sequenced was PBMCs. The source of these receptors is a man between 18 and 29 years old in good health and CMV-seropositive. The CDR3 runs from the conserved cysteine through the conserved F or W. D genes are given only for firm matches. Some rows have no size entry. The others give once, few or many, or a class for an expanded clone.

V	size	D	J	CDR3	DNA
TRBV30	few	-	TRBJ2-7	CAWSVGTPSQYF	TGTGCCTGGAGTGTGGGGACTCCATCCCAGTACTTC
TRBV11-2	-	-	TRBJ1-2	CASSLGRPHAPGIYGYTF	TGTGCCAGCAGCTTAGGTCGGCCGCACGCGCCCGGGATCTATGGCTACACCTTC
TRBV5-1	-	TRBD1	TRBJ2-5	CASSSPGQGKETQYF	TGCGCCAGCAGCTCTCCGGGACAGGGGAAAGAGACCCAGTACTTC
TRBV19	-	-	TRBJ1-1	CASQGYTEAFF	TGTGCCAGTCAGGGGTACACTGAAGCTTTCTTT
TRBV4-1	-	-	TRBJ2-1	CASRTLGGGPRYEQFF	TGCGCCAGCAGAACCCTGGGAGGAGGGCCTAGGTATGAGCAGTTCTTC
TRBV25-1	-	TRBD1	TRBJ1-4	CASRDRAALATNEKLFF	TGTGCCAGCAGGGACAGGGCAGCCCTTGCAACTAATGAAAAACTGTTTTTT
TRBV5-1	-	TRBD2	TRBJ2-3	CASSLTSGVKGDTQYF	TGCGCCAGCAGCTTGACTAGCGGGGTGAAAGGAGATACGCAGTATTTT
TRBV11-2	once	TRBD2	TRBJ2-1	CASSLMVLAGGDNEQFF	TGTGCCAGCAGCTTAATGGTACTAGCGGGAGGGGATAATGAGCAGTTCTTC
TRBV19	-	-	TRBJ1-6	CASSKSRYSGSPLHF	TGTGCCAGTAGTAAGTCGCGCTATTCTGGTTCACCCCTCCACTTT
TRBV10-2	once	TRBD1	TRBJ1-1	CASSGVAGGTEAFF	TGCGCCAGCAGTGGGGTTGCAGGGGGCACTGAAGCTTTCTTT